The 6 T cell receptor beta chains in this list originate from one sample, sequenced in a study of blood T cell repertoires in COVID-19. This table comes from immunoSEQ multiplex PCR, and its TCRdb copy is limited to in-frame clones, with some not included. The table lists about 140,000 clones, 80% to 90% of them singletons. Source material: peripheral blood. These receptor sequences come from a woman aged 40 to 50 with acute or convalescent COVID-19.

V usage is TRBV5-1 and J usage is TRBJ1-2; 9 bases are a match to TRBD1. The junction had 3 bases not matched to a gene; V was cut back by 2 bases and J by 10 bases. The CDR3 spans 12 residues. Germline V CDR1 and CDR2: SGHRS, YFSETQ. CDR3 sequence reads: CASSFRTGDYTF. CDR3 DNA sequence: TGCGCCAGCAGCTTCCGGACAGGGGACTACACCTTC. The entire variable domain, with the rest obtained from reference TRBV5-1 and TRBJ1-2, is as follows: KAGVTQTPRYLIKTRGQQVTLSCSPISGHRSVSWYQQTPGQGLQFLFEYFSETQRNKGNFPGRFSGRQFSNSRSEMNVSTLELGDSALYLCASSFRTGDYTFGSGTRLTVV.

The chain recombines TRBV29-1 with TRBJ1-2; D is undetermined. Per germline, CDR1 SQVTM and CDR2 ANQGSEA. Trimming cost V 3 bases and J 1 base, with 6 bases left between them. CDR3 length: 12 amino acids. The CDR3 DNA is TGCAGCGTTGACAGTCTTAACTATGGCTACACCTTC. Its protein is CSVDSLNYGYTF.

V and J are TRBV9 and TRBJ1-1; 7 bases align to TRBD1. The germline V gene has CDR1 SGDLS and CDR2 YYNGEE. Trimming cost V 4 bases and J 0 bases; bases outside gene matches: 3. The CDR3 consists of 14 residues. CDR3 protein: CASSSGQVNTEAFF. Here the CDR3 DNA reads TGTGCCAGCAGCTCCGGACAGGTGAACACTGAAGCTTTCTTT. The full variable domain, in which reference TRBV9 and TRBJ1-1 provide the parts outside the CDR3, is DSGVTQTPKHLITATGQRVTLRCSPRSGDLSVYWYQQSLDQGLQFLIQYYNGEERAKGNILERFSAQQFPDLHSELNLSSLELGDSALYFCASSSGQVNTEAFFGQGTRLTVV.

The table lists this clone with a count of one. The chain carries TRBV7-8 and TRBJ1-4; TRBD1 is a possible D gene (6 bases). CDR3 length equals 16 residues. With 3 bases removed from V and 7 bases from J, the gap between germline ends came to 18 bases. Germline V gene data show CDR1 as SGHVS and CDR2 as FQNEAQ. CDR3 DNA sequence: TGTGCCAGCAGCTTGCCTCGGACAGCAGGTGTTGAAAAACTGTTTTTT. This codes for CASSLPRTAGVEKLFF.

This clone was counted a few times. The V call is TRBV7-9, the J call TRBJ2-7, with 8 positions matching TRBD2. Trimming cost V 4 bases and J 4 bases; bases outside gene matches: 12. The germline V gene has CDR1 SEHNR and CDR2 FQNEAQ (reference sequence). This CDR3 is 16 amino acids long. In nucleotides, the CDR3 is TGTGCCAGCAGCTCCTTGGGAAAGCGGGAGTGGTACGAGCAGTACTTC. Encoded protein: CASSSLGKREWYEQYF.

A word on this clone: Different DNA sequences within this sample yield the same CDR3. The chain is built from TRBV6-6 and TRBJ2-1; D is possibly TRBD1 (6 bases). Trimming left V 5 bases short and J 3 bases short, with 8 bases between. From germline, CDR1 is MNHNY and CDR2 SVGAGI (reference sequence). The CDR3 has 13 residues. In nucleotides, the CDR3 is TGTGCCAGCAGTCGGGACAACTACAATGAGCAGTTCTTC. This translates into CASSRDNYNEQFF.